These T cell receptor beta chains were read from a single sample in a study of technical replicates of blood from a handful of donors. Assay used: immunoSEQ multiplex PCR; TCRdb lists only in-frame clones, some missing. The sample yields under 95,000 clones, 90% to 95% seen once. The sequencing input was T cells isolated from PBMCs. The receptor set was obtained from a human donor in good health. The CDR3 runs from the conserved cysteine through the conserved F or W. The D gene is left open where the match is weak. Where a row states a size, it is once, few, many or the class of an expanded clone; other rows omit it.

TRBD2	TRBJ2-2	-	TRBV4-2	CASSRGGLAANTGELFF	TGTGCCAGCAGCCGAGGGGGACTAGCGGCGAACACCGGGGAGCTGTTTTTT
-	TRBJ1-5	-	TRBV19	CASSIVAGARQPQHF	TGTGCCAGTAGTATAGTAGCGGGGGCGCGGCAGCCCCAGCATTTT
TRBD2	TRBJ2-1	once	TRBV27	CASSVTSGSLILNNEQFF	TGTGCCAGCAGTGTGACTAGCGGGAGCCTTATTTTGAATAATGAGCAGTTCTTC
-	TRBJ1-1	-	TRBV10-1	CASSAGHLFKDTEAFF	TGCGCCAGCAGTGCGGGACACCTGTTTAAGGACACTGAAGCTTTCTTT
-	TRBJ1-5	-	TRBV12-5	CASGLVPWGGRGNQPQHF	TGTGCTAGTGGTTTGGTACCTTGGGGGGGCCGGGGCAATCAGCCCCAGCATTTT
TRBD1	TRBJ1-4	-	TRBV30	CAWSVPGGGGKLFF	TGTGCCTGGAGTGTACCAGGGGGCGGTGGGAAACTGTTTTTT
TRBD1	TRBJ2-7	once	TRBV27	CASKQTGGSGSYEQYF	TGTGCCAGCAAACAAACAGGGGGCTCGGGCTCCTACGAGCAGTACTTC
-	TRBJ1-2	-	TRBV19	CASSAGQYGYTF	TGTGCCAGTAGCGCCGGACAGTATGGCTACACCTTC
TRBD2	TRBJ2-1	once	TRBV19	CASSIIPGLAVPRSSYNEQFF	TGTGCCAGTAGTATCATCCCGGGACTAGCGGTCCCAAGGAGCTCCTACAATGAGCAGTTCTTC
-	TRBJ2-7	-	TRBV6-5	CASSPGDYEQYF	TGTGCCAGCAGTCCCGGGGACTACGAGCAGTACTTC
TRBD2	TRBJ2-5	-	TRBV2	CASGAGAGGSETQYF	TGTGCCAGCGGGGCCGGGGCGGGGGGGTCTGAGACCCAGTACTTC
-	TRBJ1-2	-	TRBV19	CASLFRDSNYGYTF	TGTGCCAGCTTATTCCGGGACTCTAACTATGGCTACACCTTC
TRBD2	TRBJ2-2	-	TRBV6-6	CASRHAGEGTGELFF	TGTGCCAGCAGACACGCGGGGGAGGGCACCGGGGAGCTGTTTTTT
TRBD1	TRBJ1-3	-	TRBV5-1	CASSFIPGQGASVNTIYF	TGCGCCAGCAGCTTTATACCGGGACAGGGGGCATCAGTAAACACCATATATTTT
TRBD2	TRBJ2-3	-	TRBV2	CASSVELAGPLTDTQYF	TGTGCCAGCAGTGTGGAACTAGCGGGGCCTCTCACAGATACGCAGTATTTT
-	TRBJ2-5	-	TRBV5-1	CASSLSYQETQYF	TGCGCCAGCAGCTTGTCATACCAAGAGACCCAGTACTTC
-	TRBJ2-7	-	TRBV6-5	CASSYSRLPTYEQYF	TGTGCCAGCAGTTACTCGAGACTACCTACCTACGAGCAGTACTTC
TRBD1	TRBJ1-2	-	TRBV13	CASSSRGRGYGYTF	TGTGCCAGCAGCTCAAGGGGGCGCGGCTATGGCTACACCTTC
TRBD1	TRBJ1-1	-	TRBV28	CASSPTGGAAEAFF	TGTGCCAGCAGCCCAACAGGGGGCGCGGCTGAAGCTTTCTTT
-	TRBJ1-2	-	TRBV2	CASSVWGRDGYTF	TGTGCCAGCAGTGTCTGGGGCCGAGATGGCTACACCTTC
-	TRBJ1-3	-	TRBV11-2	CASSLYRGVGNTIYF	TGTGCCAGCAGCCTATACCGGGGGGTTGGAAACACCATATATTTT
-	TRBJ2-6	-	TRBV7-3	CASSFTGANVLTF	TGTGCCAGCAGCTTTACTGGGGCCAACGTCCTGACTTTC
TRBD1	TRBJ1-2	few	TRBV10-1	CASSGQGDGYTF	TGCGCCAGCAGTGGACAGGGAGACGGCTACACCTTC
-	TRBJ2-7	-	TRBV4-1	CASSLGTPNEQYF	TGCGCCAGCAGCCTCGGGACTCCTAACGAGCAGTACTTC
-	TRBJ2-1	-	TRBV5-8	CASSFISRGGHSYNEQFF	TGTGCCAGCAGCTTCATATCTAGGGGGGGCCATTCCTACAATGAGCAGTTCTTC
-	TRBJ1-1	-	TRBV10-3	CAISESGEYDEAFF	TGTGCCATCAGTGAGTCAGGGGAATACGATGAAGCTTTCTTT
TRBD1	TRBJ1-5	-	TRBV30	CAWSAGTGNQPQHF	TGTGCCTGGAGTGCCGGGACAGGGAATCAGCCCCAGCATTTT
TRBD2	TRBJ2-1	-	TRBV29-1	CSVERGSSYNEQFF	TGCAGCGTTGAACGCGGGAGCTCCTACAATGAGCAGTTCTTC
-	TRBJ1-4	-	TRBV5-1	CASRQADGAGSNEKLFF	TGCGCCAGCAGACAGGCCGATGGGGCAGGGTCAAATGAAAAACTGTTTTTT
TRBD2	TRBJ2-1	once	TRBV19	CASSRLAGGIGNEQFF	TGTGCCAGTAGTCGGCTAGCGGGAGGCATAGGCAATGAGCAGTTCTTC
TRBD2	TRBJ2-3	-	TRBV5-1	CASSRGLAGEPDTQYF	TGCGCCAGCAGCCGAGGACTAGCGGGCGAGCCGGATACGCAGTATTTT
TRBD1	TRBJ1-2	-	TRBV28	CASKRQGALGYGYTF	TGTGCCAGCAAACGACAGGGGGCATTAGGCTATGGCTACACCTTC
-	TRBJ1-3	-	TRBV6-1	CASTAQGAGNTIYF	TGTGCCAGCACTGCACAGGGAGCTGGAAACACCATATATTTT
TRBD1	TRBJ2-7	-	TRBV28	CASSSNRDRLNEQYF	TGTGCCAGCAGTTCAAACCGGGACAGACTGAACGAGCAGTACTTC
TRBD1	TRBJ2-3	-	TRBV12-5	CASGLVQQGYSTDTQYF	TGTGCTAGTGGTTTGGTACAACAGGGGTATAGCACAGATACGCAGTATTTT
-	TRBJ1-2	-	TRBV6-6	CASSQGDGYTF	TGTGCCAGCAGCCAGGGCGATGGCTACACCTTC
-	TRBJ2-7	-	TRBV7-9	CASSPRGVEQYF	TGTGCCAGCAGTCCACGCGGTGTCGAGCAGTACTTC
-	TRBJ1-5	once	TRBV11-3	CASSLGRGRGNQPQHF	TGTGCCAGCAGCTTAGGCAGGGGCCGGGGCAATCAGCCCCAGCATTTT
-	TRBJ2-3	-	TRBV5-1	CASSLGAGPADTQYF	TGCGCCAGCAGCTTGGGGGCGGGTCCGGCAGATACGCAGTATTTT
-	TRBJ1-3	-	TRBV7-6	CASSQGQAYSGNTIYF	TGTGCCAGCAGCCAAGGCCAGGCCTACTCTGGAAACACCATATATTTT
TRBD2	TRBJ2-1	-	TRBV4-2	CASSQAKTSGSNEQFF	TGTGCCAGCAGCCAAGCGAAGACTAGCGGGAGTAATGAGCAGTTCTTC
-	TRBJ1-4	-	TRBV7-9	CASSLAWSGTREKLFF	TGTGCCAGCAGCTTAGCGTGGTCGGGGACTCGGGAAAAACTGTTTTTT
TRBD1	TRBJ1-4	-	TRBV2	CASRARTGVLEKLFF	TGTGCCAGCAGGGCCCGGACAGGGGTTTTAGAAAAACTGTTTTTT
TRBD2	TRBJ2-3	-	TRBV5-6	CASSLGGGTTDTQYF	TGTGCCAGCAGCTTGGGCGGGGGAACAACAGATACGCAGTATTTT
TRBD1	TRBJ2-1	-	TRBV4-1	CASSHRTGGDRPVSYNEQFF	TGCGCCAGCAGCCATAGGACAGGGGGCGACCGCCCTGTCTCCTACAATGAGCAGTTCTTC
-	TRBJ2-1	-	TRBV7-9	CASSPPLGEYGRMSAEQFF	TGTGCCAGCAGCCCCCCTTTAGGAGAATATGGGAGGATGAGTGCTGAGCAGTTCTTC
TRBD2	TRBJ2-1	-	TRBV2	CASSEKRGAYNEQFF	TGTGCCAGCAGTGAGAAGCGGGGGGCCTACAATGAGCAGTTCTTC
-	TRBJ2-7	-	TRBV6-5	CASSYPLGAGSYEQYF	TGTGCCAGCAGTTATCCCCTCGGGGCGGGGTCCTACGAGCAGTACTTC
-	TRBJ1-4	-	TRBV28	CASRYRQVNEKLFF	TGTGCCAGCAGATACCGACAGGTCAATGAAAAACTGTTTTTT
-	TRBJ1-5	-	TRBV6-5	CASSRKANQPQHF	TGTGCCAGCTCCCGTAAAGCCAATCAGCCCCAGCATTTT
-	TRBJ2-2	-	TRBV29-1	CSVDPEGPNTGELFF	TGCAGCGTCGATCCCGAGGGTCCGAACACCGGGGAGCTGTTTTTT
TRBD2	TRBJ2-1	-	TRBV12-5	CASGLVLVGRGGSSYNEQFF	TGTGCTAGTGGTTTGGTACTAGTGGGGCGGGGGGGGAGCTCCTACAATGAGCAGTTCTTC
-	TRBJ2-7	-	TRBV14	CASSQDLSGRYEQYF	TGTGCCAGCAGCCAAGACTTGTCAGGGAGGTACGAGCAGTACTTC
-	TRBJ1-2	-	TRBV5-6	CASSFSGYSYGYTF	TGTGCCAGCAGCTTCTCAGGGTATAGCTATGGCTACACCTTC
-	TRBJ1-1	-	TRBV7-9	CASSLAQGSLTEAFF	TGTGCCAGCAGCTTAGCGCAGGGGTCACTCACTGAAGCTTTCTTT
-	TRBJ1-1	-	TRBV29-1	CSVGWRLGPNTEAFF	TGCAGCGTTGGGTGGCGTTTGGGGCCGAACACTGAAGCTTTCTTT
TRBD1	TRBJ2-7	-	TRBV5-6	CASHRTGDSYEQYF	TGTGCCAGTCACCGGACAGGGGATAGCTACGAGCAGTACTTC